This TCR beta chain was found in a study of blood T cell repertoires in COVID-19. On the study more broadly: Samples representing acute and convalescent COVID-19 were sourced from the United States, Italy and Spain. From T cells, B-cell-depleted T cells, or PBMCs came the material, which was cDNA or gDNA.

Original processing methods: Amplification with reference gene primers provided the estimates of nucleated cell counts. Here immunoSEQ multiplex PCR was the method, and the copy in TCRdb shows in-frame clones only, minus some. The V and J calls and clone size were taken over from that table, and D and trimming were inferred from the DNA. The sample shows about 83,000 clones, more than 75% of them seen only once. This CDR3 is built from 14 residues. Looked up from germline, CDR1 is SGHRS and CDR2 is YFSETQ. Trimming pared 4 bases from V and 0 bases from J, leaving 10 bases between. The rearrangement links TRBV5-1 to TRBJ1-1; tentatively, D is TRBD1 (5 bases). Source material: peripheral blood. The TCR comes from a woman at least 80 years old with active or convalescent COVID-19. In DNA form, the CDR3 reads TGCGCCAGCAGCGTAACAGGCATGAACACTGAAGCTTTCTTT. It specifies CASSVTGMNTEAFF.